Ten or more counts support the clone carrying this T cell receptor (beta chain). Antigen unknown. TCRdb processed the RT-PCR reads anew with MiXCR; each CDR3 protein has one entry. The sample records 590,000 or so distinct CDR3 sequences, 13% to 15% being singletons. This record comes from a study of response to subunit inactivated influenza vaccine. Study findings and constraints: It was suggested by the authors that few new T cells are recruited by each seasonal influenza vaccination.

The TCR originated in a man between 50 and 59 years old who received an inactivated influenza vaccine. Sequenced material: PBMCs from blood, taken roughly 2 weeks before vaccination.

The CDR3 nucleotides read TGCAGCGTATGGACAGGGGGTTACGAGCAGTACTTC. It is translated as CSVWTGGYEQYF. J is TRBJ2-7 and V is TRBV29-1; 10 bases fit TRBD1. This CDR3 contains 12 residues. Germline trimming cut 6 bases from V and 4 bases from J; bases unmatched to any gene: 3. Germline CDR1 SQVTM, CDR2 ANQGSEA.